This TCR beta chain was recorded in a study of identifying expanded T cells in peripheral blood (dated by TCRdb to between 2018 and 2021). In the study overall: Technical replicates were generated by sequencing separate aliquots of the same genomic DNA pool, and four replicates were compared pairwise.

Overall study outcomes, separate from this receptor: Across all healthy-donor time intervals, the beta-binomial model significantly lowered both the number of clones called differentially abundant and the false-positive rate. Variance in clone template counts between two-week samples significantly increased with total template count across all healthy donors. Approximately 1.2 differentially abundant clones were flagged by the binomial model between technical replicates, whereas about 15 and 19 were flagged over approximately two weeks and four weeks, respectively. The authors expected that over much longer intervals, such as months to years, biological variance in healthy repertoires might increase even further.

No immune events such as infections were documented for the healthy donors during the collection period. Blood repertoires from healthy donors were used as a training cohort for calibrating time-dependent variance in a beta-binomial model of differential abundance of T-cell clones. The training cohort was composed of roughly ten healthy donors, 3 female and 7 male. The donors were between roughly 29 and 70 years old, with an average age of approximately 47 years. Obtained from a commercial supplier, whole blood was collected from each healthy donor at three time points set two to three weeks apart. For immunosequencing, genomic DNA was extracted from whole blood that had not been sorted. As regards this clone: Its antigen remains undetermined. Per-nucleotide qualities are absent, and no much larger clonotype sits a single base away.

The germline V gene specifies SGHNT as CDR1 and YENEEA as CDR2. The CDR3 starts with the cysteine, ends with the phenylalanine, and has 14 residues. Just CDR3 DNA is preserved here, 42 bases in frame from base 1. V lost 4 bases and J lost 4 bases; the stretch between them is 14 bases long. TCRbeta CDR3 regions were profiled by bias-controlled multiplex PCR amplification of genomic DNA with the immunoSEQ Assay. As for the original processing: To quantify the absolute abundance of each unique TCRbeta CDR3 region, the sequences were collapsed and filtered. Differential abundance was tested with a binomial (Fisher-equivalent) model and with a beta-binomial model adding time-dependent variance fitted from healthy donors. Clones with fewer than 5 combined templates were excluded, and clones with Benjamini-Hochberg FDR below 0.01 were called differentially abundant. Beta-binomial variance was modeled as a function of total template count across the two samples using the form v = (b*log(k)+a)^2. TCRdb took this table from immuneACCESS and kept in-frame rearrangements with V and J called. Such tables lack part of the clones; where checked against another copy, unresolved V genes explain under half of the gap, and the rest is unexplained. D and trimming come from the DNA, and the V and J calls and clone size come from that table. The sample table lists approximately 58,000 clones, about 83% of them with a count of one. The leading ten clones occupy under 20% of the sample.

The receptor's source is a person aged 18 to 70 in good health. The sequencing input was blood. The V and J segments used are TRBV11-3 and TRBJ2-7, with the D segment identity uncertain. The DNA sequence follows: TGTGCCAGCAGCTACGGCCCCGTAGAATACGAGCAGTACTTC. Its coded protein is CASSYGPVEYEQYF.